The clone carrying this T cell receptor beta chain has at least ten counts. Its antigen is unknown. The library attached unique molecular identifiers to individual cDNA molecules. Study processing details: A typical sample had some 95,000 TCRs, with roughly 20,000 to 690,600 overall. Via MiXCR, TCRdb re-called the RACE reads, giving one row per CDR3 protein. What appears here as the V and J calls and clone size reflects TCRdb's work, not the paper's. The sample holds roughly 43,000 distinct CDR3 sequences, 3.7% seen once. This sample was included in a study of human T cells and chemical hapten exposure. Study-wide context: Yields of TCR per sample differed, chiefly owing to small differences in pooled library volume. Study-wide points: Counts of TCRs above 1 in 1000 frequency stayed unchanged with DPC sensitization.

Time point specified: healthy volunteer bleed at 6 weeks. Whole blood that had not been fractionated was the source of extracted total RNA. Input material: whole blood. The sequence derives from a human donor in good health. Some clones in this sample may be carry-over from other donors' samples.

The CDR3 DNA follows: TGTGCCAGCAGTTCCGGGGGCAATGAGCAGTTCTTC. It specifies CASSSGGNEQFF. The chain joins TRBV27 to TRBJ2-1, with D perhaps TRBD2 (6 bases). The germline V gene has CDR1 MNHEY and CDR2 SMNVEV (reference sequence). The CDR3 covers 12 residues. V shed 4 bases and J shed 6 bases, with 7 bases lying between them.